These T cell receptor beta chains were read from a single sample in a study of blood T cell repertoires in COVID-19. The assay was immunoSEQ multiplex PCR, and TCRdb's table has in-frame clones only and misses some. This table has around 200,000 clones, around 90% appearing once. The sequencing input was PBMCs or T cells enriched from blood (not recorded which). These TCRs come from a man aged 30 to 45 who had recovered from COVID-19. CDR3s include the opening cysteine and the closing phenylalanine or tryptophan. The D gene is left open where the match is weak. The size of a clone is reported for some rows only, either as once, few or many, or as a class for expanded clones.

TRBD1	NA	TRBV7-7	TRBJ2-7	TGTGCCAGCAGCCCCGAAGCGGGACAGGGGTCCTACGAGCAGTACTTC	CASSPEAGQGSYEQYF
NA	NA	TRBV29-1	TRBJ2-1	TGCAGCGCAGGGACACGGGTCTACAATGAGCAGTTCTTC	CSAGTRVYNEQFF
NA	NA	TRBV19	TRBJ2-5	TGTGCCAGTAGGGGCGGGTCCTTTTACCAAGAGACCCAGTACTTC	CASRGGSFYQETQYF
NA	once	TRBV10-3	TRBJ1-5	TGTGCCATCAGTGAGTCGGCCAGGGGTGGGGACAATCAGCCCCAGCATTTT	CAISESARGGDNQPQHF
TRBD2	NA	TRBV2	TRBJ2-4	TGTGCCAGCAGGGGGCTAGCGGTGATTCAGTACTTC	CASRGLAVIQYF
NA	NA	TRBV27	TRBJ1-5	TGTGCCAGCAGTTTCGGCCAGGATAGCAATCAGCCCCAGCATTTT	CASSFGQDSNQPQHF
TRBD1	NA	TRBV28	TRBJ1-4	TGTGCCAGCAGTTTCAGGCAGGGGGCTGCGGAACTGTTTTTT	CASSFRQGAAELFF
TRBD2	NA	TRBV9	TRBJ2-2	TGTGCCAGCAATGGCGGGAGGGAATCCGGGGAGCTGTTTTTT	CASNGGRESGELFF
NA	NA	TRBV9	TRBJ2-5	TGTGCCAGCAGCGTAGGTGGGAGGGAGACCCAGTACTTC	CASSVGGRETQYF
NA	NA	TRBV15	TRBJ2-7	TGTGCCACCAGCGGAGATAAGACAGACTCCTACGAGCAGTACTTC	CATSGDKTDSYEQYF
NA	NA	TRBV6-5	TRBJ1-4	TGTGCCAGCAGTTACTCGGGGGGACTTAATGAAAAACTGTTTTTT	CASSYSGGLNEKLFF
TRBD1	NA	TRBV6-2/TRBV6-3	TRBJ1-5	TGTGCCAGCAGTTACCTGGGGACAGGGGATCAGCCCCAGCATTTT	CASSYLGTGDQPQHF
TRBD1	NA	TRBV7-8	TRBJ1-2	TGTGCCAGCAGCTCTGCCGGGACAGGATATGGCTACACCTTC	CASSSAGTGYGYTF
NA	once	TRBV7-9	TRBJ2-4	TGTGCCAGCAGCTTAGATGTAGCAGCCAAAAACATTCAGTACTTC	CASSLDVAAKNIQYF
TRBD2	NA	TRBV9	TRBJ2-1	TGTGCCAGCAGCCATACCGGGACTAGCGGTAGGAATGAGCAGTTCTTC	CASSHTGTSGRNEQFF
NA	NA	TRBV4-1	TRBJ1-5	TGCGCCAGCAGCCAAGGGGGAGGGGTTGCAGTGGGTCAGCCCCAGCATTTT	CASSQGGGVAVGQPQHF
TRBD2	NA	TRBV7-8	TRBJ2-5	TGTGCCAGCAGCTTAGCGGGAGGGCCTCGGGAGACCCAGTACTTC	CASSLAGGPRETQYF
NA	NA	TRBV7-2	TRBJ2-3	TGTGCCAGCAGCTTACAGGGGCGCACAGATACGCAGTATTTT	CASSLQGRTDTQYF
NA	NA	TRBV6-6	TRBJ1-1	TGTGCCAGCAGTTACTCAGGGGCCGACACTGAAGCTTTCTTT	CASSYSGADTEAFF
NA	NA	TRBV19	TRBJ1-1	TGTGCCAGTAGTATGTTTAGGGGAAGGGTGCCGGCATTTTTAAACACTGAAGCTTTCTTT	CASSMFRGRVPAFLNTEAFF
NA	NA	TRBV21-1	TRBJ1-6	TGTGCCAGCAGCCCGACCGGGTCCTATAATTCACCCCTCCACTTT	CASSPTGSYNSPLHF
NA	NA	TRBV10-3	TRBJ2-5	TGTGCCATCAAACGAACCGGAGAGCACGGCGAGACCCAGTACTTC	CAIKRTGEHGETQYF
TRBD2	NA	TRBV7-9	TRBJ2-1	TGTGCCAGCAGCTTATTCCCCTCTTCCGGGAGGACCCCCTACAATGAGCAGTTCTTC	CASSLFPSSGRTPYNEQFF
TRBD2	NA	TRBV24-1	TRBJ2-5	TGTGCCACCAGTGACACTAGCGGGGTCGGGGAGACCCAGTACTTC	CATSDTSGVGETQYF
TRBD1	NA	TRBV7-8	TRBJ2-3	TGTGCCAGCAGAACAACGGGACAGGGGGGCTCAGATACGCAGTATTTT	CASRTTGQGGSDTQYF
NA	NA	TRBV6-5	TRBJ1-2	TGTGCCAGCAGCATGAGTTCGAAGTTCTATGGCTACACCTTC	CASSMSSKFYGYTF
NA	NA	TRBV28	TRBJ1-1	TGTGCCAGCAGGCAGGGTTACATGAACACTGAAGCTTTCTTT	CASRQGYMNTEAFF
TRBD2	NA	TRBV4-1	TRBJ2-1	TGCGCCAGCAGCCAGCCCGGGACTAGTCAAAATGAGCAGTTCTTC	CASSQPGTSQNEQFF
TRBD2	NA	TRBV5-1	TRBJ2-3	TGCGCCAGCAGCTTTTTAACTAGCGGGAGGCGGGTAGATACGCAGTATTTT	CASSFLTSGRRVDTQYF
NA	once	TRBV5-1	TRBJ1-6	TGCGCCAGCAGCTTGGTTCAGGGGAATAATTCACCCCTCCACTTT	CASSLVQGNNSPLHF
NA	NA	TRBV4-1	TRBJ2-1	TGCGCCAGCAGCCCCCCGGTAACTGAGAGCTCCTACAATGAGCAGTTCTTC	CASSPPVTESSYNEQFF
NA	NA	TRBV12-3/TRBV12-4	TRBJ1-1	TGTGCCAGCGGGGGGGGGACTGAAGCTTTCTTT	CASGGGTEAFF
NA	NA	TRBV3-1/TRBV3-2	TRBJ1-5	TGTGCCAGCAGCCAAGCGGGGGGCAATCAGCCCCAGCATTTT	CASSQAGGNQPQHF
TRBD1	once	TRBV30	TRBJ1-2	TGTGCCTGGAGTGTACTAGGGGGCGCTGGGTATGGCTACACCTTC	CAWSVLGGAGYGYTF
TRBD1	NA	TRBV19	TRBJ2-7	TGTGCCAGTAGTAGACAGGGCTACGAGCAGTACTTC	CASSRQGYEQYF
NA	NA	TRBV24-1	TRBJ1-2	TGTGCCACCAGTGACAGGGAAGGCGGCTACACCTTC	CATSDREGGYTF
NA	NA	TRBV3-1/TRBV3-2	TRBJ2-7	TGTGCCAGCAGCCAAGACTCGAGAGTCCAGCGGTACTTC	CASSQDSRVQRYF
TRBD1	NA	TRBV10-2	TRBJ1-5	TGCGCCAGCAGTAGGGACAGGGTGGGAGATCAGCCCCAGCATTTT	CASSRDRVGDQPQHF
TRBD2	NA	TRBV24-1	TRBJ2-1	TGTGCCACCAGTGATTTGGGGACTAGCGGGAGTTGGAATGAGCAGTTCTTC	CATSDLGTSGSWNEQFF
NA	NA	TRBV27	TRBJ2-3	TGTGCCAGCAGTTTATCGTGGGCTACCCCTAGCACAGATACGCAGTATTTT	CASSLSWATPSTDTQYF
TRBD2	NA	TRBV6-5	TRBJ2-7	TGTGCCAGCAGGGGGGAGGGTAGGCGGCAGTACTTC	CASRGEGRRQYF
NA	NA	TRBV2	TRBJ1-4	TGTGCCAGCATTTTCCAGGGGCTACGGGATAATGAAAAACTGTTTTTT	CASIFQGLRDNEKLFF
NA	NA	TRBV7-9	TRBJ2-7	TGTGCCAGCAGCTTAACCCCCTCTGGCCCTAGCTCCTACGAGCAGTACTTC	CASSLTPSGPSSYEQYF
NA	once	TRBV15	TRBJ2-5	TGTGCCACCAGCAGAGGGGGGGAGCTCCAAGAGACCCAGTACTTC	CATSRGGELQETQYF
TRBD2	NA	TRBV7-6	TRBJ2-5	TGTGCCAGCAGCTTAATGCGGGGGGGCCGGGAGACCCAGTACTTC	CASSLMRGGRETQYF
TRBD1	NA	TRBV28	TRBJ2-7	TGTGCCAGCAGATACAGGGACAGGCCCTACGAGCAGTACTTC	CASRYRDRPYEQYF
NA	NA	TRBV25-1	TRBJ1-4	TGTGCCAGCGAACTAACATCGGAAAAACTGTTTTTT	CASELTSEKLFF
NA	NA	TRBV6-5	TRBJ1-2	TGTGCCAGCAGAGACAGATGGGGCTACACCTTC	CASRDRWGYTF
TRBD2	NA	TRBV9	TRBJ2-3	TGTGCCAGCAGCGTAGAAGCGGGGAGTAGTGTTACGCAGTATTTT	CASSVEAGSSVTQYF
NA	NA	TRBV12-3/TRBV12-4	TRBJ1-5	TGTGCCAGCAATACGGGACACAATCAGCCCCAGCATTTT	CASNTGHNQPQHF
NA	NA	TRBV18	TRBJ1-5	TGTGCCAGCTCTTTCGCGGATAGCAATCAGCCCCAGCATTTT	CASSFADSNQPQHF
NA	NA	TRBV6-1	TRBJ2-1	TGTGCCAGCAGTGAAGTAGTCTGGCGGCGACAGTTCTTC	CASSEVVWRRQFF
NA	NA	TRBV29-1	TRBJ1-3	TGCAGCGTGCGAGACAGGAGCTCTGGAAACACCATATATTTT	CSVRDRSSGNTIYF
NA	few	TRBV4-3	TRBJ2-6	TGCGCCAGCAGCCAAGACCCACAAGCTGGGGCCAACGTCCTGACTTTC	CASSQDPQAGANVLTF
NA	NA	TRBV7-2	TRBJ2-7	TGTGCCAGCAGCTTACTAGTCGGGTACGAGCAGTACTTC	CASSLLVGYEQYF